This TCR beta chain was recovered during a study of shared clonotypes between healthy human individuals. All donors were Caucasian adults living in Nashville, Tennessee. V was cut by 2 bases and J by 3 bases, with 11 bases left in between. CDR3 length equals 15 residues. Germline V gene lookup returns CDR1 SGHRS and CDR2 YFSETQ. To note about this clone: Its antigen remains unidentified.

Here immunoSEQ multiplex PCR was the method, and the copy in TCRdb shows in-frame clones only, minus some. This sample has over 2 million clones, with around 95% found just once. The study's findings and limits: Clonotypes shared by all four sorted-subset donors had higher generation probabilities than non-shared clonotypes.

The receptor comes from a man younger than 35 in good health. The J gene is TRBJ2-2, the V gene TRBV5-1; weak D call: TRBD2 (6 bases). The sequenced sample was naive CD4+ T cells sorted from blood. As for subset: CD45RA+ positively selected. The CDR3, as DNA: TGCGCCAGCAGCTTAAATAGCGGATACACCGGGGAGCTGTTTTTT. It specifies CASSLNSGYTGELFF.